This entry lists 20 T cell receptor beta chains sequenced from one sample in a study of cytomegalovirus exposure and HLA in healthy donors. TCRdb's table, derived via immunoSEQ multiplex PCR, lists solely in-frame clones and lacks some. The sample lists roughly 300,000 clones, approximately 90% occurring once. The sample was PBMCs. The receptor set was obtained from a woman in her twenties or thirties in good health and CMV-seropositive.

V gene TRBV6-1 combines with J gene TRBJ2-5; 9 bases agree with TRBD1. The CDR3 runs to 14 residues. Germline-derived CDR1 and CDR2 are MNHNS and SASEGT. The trim removed 6 bases at V and 2 bases at J, leaving 4 bases unmatched. CDR3 region: CASSEQGAQETQYF. The CDR3 DNA follows: TGTGCCAGCAGCGAACAGGGGGCGCAAGAGACCCAGTACTTC.

CDR3 region: CAWSASRAGWEQYF. The CDR3 DNA sequence: TGTGCCTGGAGTGCATCCAGGGCCGGGTGGGAGCAGTACTTC. This chain uses TRBV30 with TRBJ2-7, with D possibly TRBD1 on 5 matching bases. The CDR3 spans 14 residues. The V end was cut by 1 base, the J end by 7 bases, with 17 bases between. Germline CDR1 GTSNPN, CDR2 SVGIG (reference sequence).

The J gene is TRBJ2-5, the V gene TRBV5-4; the D gene is possibly TRBD1 (7 bases). Trimming took 0 bases from V and 2 from J, leaving 17 bases between them. There are 17 residues in the CDR3. Germline assignment: CDR1 SGHNT and CDR2 YYREEE (reference sequence). In DNA form, the CDR3 reads TGTGCCAGCAGCTTGGGTAAACAGGGGAGGAGGCAAGAGACCCAGTACTTC. It yields the protein CASSLGKQGRRQETQYF. Using reference TRBV5-4 and TRBJ2-5 for the parts outside the CDR3, the full variable domain is ETGVTQSPTHLIKTRGQQVTLRCSSQSGHNTVSWYQQALGQGPQFIFQYYREEENGRGNFPPRFSGLQFPNYSSELNVNALELDDSALYLCASSLGKQGRRQETQYFGPGTRLLVL.

The chain has TRBV5-6 and TRBJ2-7, with 13 bases that match TRBD2. The CDR3 sequence is 16 residues long. Trimming cost V 3 bases and J 0 bases; bases outside gene matches: 3. From germline, CDR1 is SGHDT and CDR2 YYEEEE. The CDR3 here is CASSWGLAGSSYEQYF. CDR3 nucleotide sequence: TGTGCCAGCAGCTGGGGACTAGCGGGAAGCTCCTACGAGCAGTACTTC.

The chain combines TRBV25-1 with TRBJ1-2; 7 bases are shared with TRBD1. V was clipped by 7 bases and J by 4 bases; unmatched bases: 6. Germline-derived CDR1 and CDR2 are MGHDK and SYGVNS. The CDR3 extends over 13 amino acids. CDR3 loop: CASTEDRAYGYTF. The CDR3 DNA reads TGTGCCAGCACCGAAGACAGGGCCTATGGCTACACCTTC.

This clone was detected a few times. The chain uses TRBV9 and TRBJ1-6; 7 nucleotides match TRBD1. The V gene end was trimmed by 3 bases and the J gene end by 7 bases; junction bases not matched to a gene: 7. The CDR3 covers 15 residues. Germline values: CDR1 SGDLS, CDR2 YYNGEE. In DNA form, the CDR3 reads TGTGCCAGCAGCGGTGGACAGGTGGGGAATTCACCCCTCCACTTT. Its translation is CASSGGQVGNSPLHF.

The CDR3 region is CASSRPSVSDEQYF. In nucleotides, the CDR3 is TGCGCCAGCAGCCGGCCATCGGTGTCGGACGAGCAGTACTTC. The chain combines TRBV5-1 with TRBJ2-7, with no clear D. The V end lost 4 bases, the J end lost 5 bases, and 16 bases lay between the germline ends. The CDR3 is made up of 14 amino acids. Germline values: CDR1 SGHRS, CDR2 YFSETQ.

V and J are TRBV4-1 and TRBJ2-7, with D possibly being TRBD1 (5 bases). The germline CDR1 and CDR2 sequences are MGHRA and YSYEKL. This CDR3 comprises 14 residues. Trimming cost V 6 bases and J 3 bases, with 15 bases left between them. In DNA form, the CDR3 reads TGCGCCAGCAGTTCCCGGCAGGGTGGCTACGAGCAGTACTTC. Translated: CASSSRQGGYEQYF.

The chain couples TRBV30 to TRBJ2-7; 8 nucleotides line up with TRBD1. CDR1 and CDR2 from the germline V gene are GTSNPN and SVGIG (reference sequence). V was pared by 2 bases and J by 4 bases, with 7 bases of the junction left unmatched. CDR3 length: 14 amino acids. The CDR3 region has the DNA TGTGCCTGGAGTTCGGCAGGGGGCGCGTACGAGCAGTACTTC. Translating it yields CAWSSAGGAYEQYF.

This clone was counted only a few times. This chain joins TRBV27 and TRBJ1-1; D is perhaps TRBD1 (6 bases). The CDR3 contains 13 residues. The germline CDR1 and CDR2 sequences are MNHEY and SMNVEV (reference sequence). Trimming removed 7 bases at V and 6 bases at J, with 15 bases between. The CDR3 DNA is TGTGCCAGCATGACAGGATTTGGTTCTGAAGCTTTCTTT. Translating it yields CASMTGFGSEAFF.

The J gene is TRBJ2-3, the V gene TRBV7-8, with 12 bases that match TRBD2. Germline lookup yields CDR1 SGHVS and CDR2 FQNEAQ. With 1 base clipped from V and 2 bases from J, the junction kept 4 bases outside the gene matches. This CDR3 region has 17 residues. This CDR3 reads CASSLVRLAGATDTQYF. In nucleotides, the CDR3 is TGTGCCAGCAGCTTAGTTCGACTAGCGGGGGCCACAGATACGCAGTATTTT.

This clone was counted a few times. The J gene is TRBJ1-1, the V gene TRBV2; D is undetermined. V shed 5 bases and J shed 8 bases, with 6 bases lying between them. CDR3 size: 10 residues. Germline-derived CDR1 and CDR2 are SNHLY and FYNNEI. CDR3 sequence: CASSQGEAFF. The CDR3 DNA is TGTGCCAGCAGTCAAGGAGAAGCTTTCTTT.

This chain links TRBV7-3 with TRBJ2-2; D unresolved. The CDR3 has 14 residues. Per germline, CDR1 SGHTA and CDR2 FQGTGA. V was trimmed by 3 bases and J by 4 bases, leaving 9 bases between them. The CDR3 spells CASSLTVATGELFF. The CDR3 DNA follows: TGTGCCAGCAGCTTGACGGTAGCCACCGGGGAGCTGTTTTTT.

This clone was recorded a few times. This same CDR3 is encoded by further DNA sequences in the sample. The J gene is TRBJ1-1, the V gene TRBV30; D remains unclear. This CDR3 has 13 amino acids. Germline-derived CDR1 and CDR2 are GTSNPN and SVGIG (reference sequence). Deletions cut 2 bases from V and 0 bases from J, with 7 bases between. Here the CDR3 DNA reads TGTGCCTGGAGTCTCCAGGTGAACACTGAAGCTTTCTTT. Translating it yields CAWSLQVNTEAFF.

Concerning this clone: With a much larger clone just one base away, this may be a read error. The rearrangement links TRBV2 to TRBJ1-1, with no clear D. The CDR3 consists of 10 residues. CDR1 is SNHLY, CDR2 FYNNEI, per germline. The V and J ends lost 8 bases and 1 base respectively, with 2 bases between them. In nucleotides, the CDR3 is TGTGCCAGCGGGAACACTGAAGCTTTCTTT. Protein sequence: CASGNTEAFF.

This chain connects TRBV6-6 to TRBJ2-5; D not resolved. The CDR3 is made up of 14 amino acids. From germline, CDR1 is MNHNY and CDR2 SVGAGI (reference sequence). V dropped 5 bases and J dropped 1 base, with 11 bases sitting between them. Written as DNA, the CDR3 is TGTGCCAGCAGTAGCGTCACCCTCCAAGAGACCCAGTACTTC. This codes for CASSSVTLQETQYF.

The chain couples TRBV7-9 to TRBJ2-2; 9 bases are a match to TRBD1. Trimming removed 1 base from V and 5 bases from J; junction bases left unmatched: 2. The CDR3 loop spans 15 amino acids. Germline CDR1 SEHNR, CDR2 FQNEAQ (reference sequence). DNA for the CDR3: TGTGCCAGCAGCTTAGAGGGGACAGGGACCGGGGAGCTGTTTTTT. Amino acids: CASSLEGTGTGELFF.

The chain employs TRBV5-6 and TRBJ2-1; 10 nucleotides match TRBD2. The CDR3 consists of 14 residues. The V gene's germline CDR1 is SGHDT and CDR2 YYEEEE. The V and J ends lost 2 bases and 9 bases, in that order; junction bases with no gene match: 5. CDR3 sequence (DNA): TGTGCCAGCAGCTTTCCTAGCGGGAGAACTGAGCAGTTCTTC. Protein product: CASSFPSGRTEQFF.

The chain couples TRBV7-6 to TRBJ1-5; D is unclear. Per the germline V gene, CDR1 is SGHVS and CDR2 is FNYEAQ. The V and J ends lost 4 bases and 0 bases respectively, with 16 bases between them. The CDR3 length is 17 residues. The chain's CDR3 is CASSSTAALNSNQPQHF. The CDR3, as DNA: TGTGCCAGCAGCTCAACAGCCGCCCTTAATAGCAATCAGCCCCAGCATTTT.

The rearrangement joins TRBV9 to TRBJ2-2; D may be TRBD1 or TRBD2 (5 bases each). This CDR3 spans 16 amino acids. Germline V CDR1 and CDR2: SGDLS, YYNGEE. The V gene lost 0 bases and the J gene lost 0 bases, with 9 bases spanning the gap. The DNA for the CDR3 is TGTGCCAGCAGCGTAGACGGGGCCTCGAACACCGGGGAGCTGTTTTTT. Translation: CASSVDGASNTGELFF.